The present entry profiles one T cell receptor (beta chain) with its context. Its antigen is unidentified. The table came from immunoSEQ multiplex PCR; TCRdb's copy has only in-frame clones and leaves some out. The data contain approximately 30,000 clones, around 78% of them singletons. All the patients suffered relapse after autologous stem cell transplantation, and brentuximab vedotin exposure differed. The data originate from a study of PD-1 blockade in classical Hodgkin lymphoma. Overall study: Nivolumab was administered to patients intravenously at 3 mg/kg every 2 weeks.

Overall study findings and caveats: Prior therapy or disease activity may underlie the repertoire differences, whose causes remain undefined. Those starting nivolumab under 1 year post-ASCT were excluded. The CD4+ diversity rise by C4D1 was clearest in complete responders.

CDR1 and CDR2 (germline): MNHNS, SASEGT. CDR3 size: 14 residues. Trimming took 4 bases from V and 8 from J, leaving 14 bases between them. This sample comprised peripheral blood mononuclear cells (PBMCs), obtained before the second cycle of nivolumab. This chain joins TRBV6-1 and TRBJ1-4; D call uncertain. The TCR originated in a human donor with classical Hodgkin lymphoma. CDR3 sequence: CASSGLATGEKLFF. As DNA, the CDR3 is TGTGCCAGCAGTGGTCTGGCTACGGGGGAAAAACTGTTTTTT.